These 24 T cell receptor beta chains were all obtained from the same sample, sequenced in a study of shared clonotypes between healthy human individuals. The repertoire was sequenced with immunoSEQ multiplex PCR; TCRdb's copy has only in-frame clones and lacks some. This repertoire shows approximately 1.5 million clones, approximately 98.5% found once; its top ten account for around 0.33%. The sequenced sample was naive CD4+ T cells sorted from blood. Subset in this sample: CD45RA+ positively selected. Receptors were obtained from a man aged 25-40 years in good health.

The genes are TRBV5-1 and TRBJ2-3; D possibly corresponds to TRBD2 (5 bases). Germline V gene sequence: CDR1 SGHRS, CDR2 YFSETQ. There are 15 residues in the CDR3. The V end was cut by 1 base, the J end by 6 bases, with 15 bases between. The CDR3 sequence: CASSLFSGSGDTQYF. For the CDR3, the DNA is TGCGCCAGCAGCTTGTTCAGCGGATCTGGGGATACGCAGTATTTT.

The CDR3 spells CASSFQPVTGELFF. The CDR3 DNA reads as TGTGCCAGCAGTTTCCAGCCTGTCACCGGGGAGCTGTTTTTT. The rearrangement links TRBV28 to TRBJ2-2, with D uncertain. Trimming took off 3 bases at V and 4 bases at J, with 9 bases between the two ends. The CDR3 spans 14 residues. Germline lookup yields CDR1 MDHEN and CDR2 SYDVKM.

This chain links TRBV19 with TRBJ2-7, with D perhaps TRBD1 or TRBD2 (5 bases each). Trimming pared 3 bases from V and 2 bases from J, leaving 8 bases between. Germline CDR1 is LNHDA and CDR2 is SQIVND (reference sequence). The CDR3 sequence is 13 residues long. In DNA, the CDR3 is TGTGCCAGTAGTATGACGGGACCCTACGAGCAGTACTTC. Translated, it gives CASSMTGPYEQYF.

To note about this clone: Other nucleotide sequences from this sample produce the same CDR3. V and J are TRBV9 and TRBJ1-1; perhaps TRBD1 as D (6 bases). From germline, CDR1 is SGDLS and CDR2 YYNGEE. There are 14 residues in the CDR3. V lost 0 bases to trimming and J lost 1 base, with 7 bases between them. CDR3 region: CASSVDRENTEAFF. CDR3 sequence (DNA): TGTGCCAGCAGCGTAGACAGGGAGAACACTGAAGCTTTCTTT. The complete variable domain, with remaining parts taken from reference TRBV9 and TRBJ1-1, reads DSGVTQTPKHLITATGQRVTLRCSPRSGDLSVYWYQQSLDQGLQFLIQYYNGEERAKGNILERFSAQQFPDLHSELNLSSLELGDSALYFCASSVDRENTEAFFGQGTRLTVV.

This rearrangement joins TRBV2 to TRBJ2-1; TRBD2 matches 12 bases. The germline V gene encodes CDR1 SNHLY and CDR2 FYNNEI. The CDR3 runs 14 residues. Trimming cost V 7 bases and J 6 bases; bases outside gene matches: 4. Here the CDR3 DNA reads TGTGCCAGCAATCTAGCGGGAGGGCCCAATGAGCAGTTCTTC. Amino acid sequence: CASNLAGGPNEQFF.

This clone was observed a single time. J is TRBJ1-4 and V is TRBV4-3; 8 nucleotides agree with TRBD1. Losses at the gene ends were 1 base for V and 6 bases for J; bases not matched to a gene: 7. CDR3 size: 16 residues. Germline assignment: CDR1 LGHNA and CDR2 YSLEER. CDR3 nucleotides: TGCGCCAGCAGCCAAGGGAGGACAGGGTCGCATGAAAAACTGTTTTTT. Amino acids: CASSQGRTGSHEKLFF.

The chain couples TRBV18 to TRBJ1-1; D might be TRBD1 (5 bases). The CDR3 has 18 amino acids. V was pared by 4 bases and J by 0 bases, with 21 bases between. Germline assignment: CDR1 KGHSH and CDR2 LQKENI. CDR3 sequence (DNA): TGTGCCAGCTCACACCTACCCCGGCAGGGAACTATGAACACTGAAGCTTTCTTT. Protein: CASSHLPRQGTMNTEAFF.

V is TRBV7-2 and J is TRBJ2-3; tentatively, D is TRBD2 (5 bases). The CDR3 totals 15 residues. Germline V lookup: CDR1 SGHTA, CDR2 FQGNSA. V was cut by 6 bases and J by 1 base, with 14 bases left in between. CDR3 sequence: CASRNEGGGTDTQYF. The CDR3 DNA is TGTGCCAGCAGAAACGAAGGAGGAGGCACAGATACGCAGTATTTT. The full variable domain, with the rest looked up from reference TRBV7-2 and TRBJ2-3, is GAGVSQSPSNKVTEKGKDVELRCDPISGHTALYWYRQSLGQGLEFLIYFQGNSAPDKSGLPSDRFSAERTGGSVSTLTIQRTQQEDSAVYLCASRNEGGGTDTQYFGPGTRLTVL.

V is TRBV5-1 and J is TRBJ2-7; D might be TRBD2 (5 bases). The CDR3 contains 15 residues. The V gene lost 0 bases and the J gene lost 1 base, with 11 bases spanning the gap. Germline V gene data show CDR1 as SGHRS and CDR2 as YFSETQ. The CDR3 sequence is CASSLVAAESYEQYF. The CDR3 bases are TGCGCCAGCAGCTTGGTGGCAGCGGAATCCTACGAGCAGTACTTC.

The chain uses TRBV18 and TRBJ2-3; possibly TRBD1 for D (6 bases). Between the trimmed V and J ends, which lost 2 bases and 0 bases, there was a span of 9 bases. CDR1 and CDR2 from the germline V gene are KGHSH and LQKENI. CDR3 length: 15 amino acids. The CDR3 coding sequence is TGTGCCAGCTCACCAACACAGGGTAGCACAGATACGCAGTATTTT. Translated: CASSPTQGSTDTQYF.

The CDR3 loop is CASSVAFPTPDTGELFF. The DNA for the CDR3 is TGTGCCAGCAGCGTAGCCTTTCCGACACCGGACACCGGGGAGCTGTTTTTT. The gene calls are TRBV9 and TRBJ2-2; unclear D gene. Germline values: CDR1 SGDLS, CDR2 YYNGEE. CDR3 length: 17 residues. V lost 0 bases and J lost 3, with 15 bases in between. The whole variable domain, filled in from reference TRBV9 and TRBJ2-2, reads DSGVTQTPKHLITATGQRVTLRCSPRSGDLSVYWYQQSLDQGLQFLIQYYNGEERAKGNILERFSAQQFPDLHSELNLSSLELGDSALYFCASSVAFPTPDTGELFFGEGSRLTVL.

V is TRBV14 and J is TRBJ2-7; TRBD1 aligns across 8 bases. Unmatched junction bases numbered 4, after V lost 4 bases and J lost 2 bases. The CDR3 is 14 amino acids. The V gene's germline CDR1 is SGHDN and CDR2 FVKESK. The CDR3 DNA reads as TGTGCCAGCAGCCGGGACAGGTTTACCTACGAGCAGTACTTC. Protein product: CASSRDRFTYEQYF.

The rearrangement joins TRBV4-1 to TRBJ2-5; D perhaps matches TRBD2 (6 bases). The V end was cut by 4 bases, the J end by 5 bases, with 32 bases between. This CDR3 is built from 20 residues. Germline values: CDR1 MGHRA, CDR2 YSYEKL. The CDR3 sequence is CASSPMGGWRERPSGETQYF. DNA of the CDR3: TGCGCCAGCAGCCCAATGGGTGGCTGGCGGGAACGACCCTCTGGGGAGACCCAGTACTTC.

The V and J genes are TRBV29-1 and TRBJ1-1; D not resolved. This CDR3 is 11 amino acids long. Germline V gene sequence: CDR1 SQVTM, CDR2 ANQGSEA. V was pared by 5 bases and J by 6 bases, with 10 bases between. The CDR3 region has the DNA TGCAGCGTTTCCTCCGTGCCTGAAGCTTTCTTT. This codes for CSVSSVPEAFF.

A remark on this clone: In the same sample, other DNA sequences code for this CDR3. The rearrangement links TRBV6-5 to TRBJ2-5, with no clear D. Germline-derived CDR1 and CDR2 are MNHEY and SVGAGI. The CDR3 length is 14 residues. V lost 0 bases to trimming and J lost 2 bases, with 7 bases between them. CDR3 nucleotide sequence: TGTGCCAGCAGTTACTCGTCCCTGCAAGAGACCCAGTACTTC. Protein product: CASSYSSLQETQYF.

The chain carries TRBV2 and TRBJ1-1, with D possibly TRBD1 on 5 matching bases. CDR1 is SNHLY and CDR2 is FYNNEI in the germline V gene. This CDR3 has 16 residues. Trimming stripped 6 bases from V and 10 bases from J, with 27 bases between. The CDR3 loop is CASSANPGLPVEGAFF. Written as DNA, the CDR3 is TGTGCCAGCAGCGCTAATCCGGGACTTCCCGTGGAGGGAGCTTTCTTT.

The rearrangement links TRBV27 to TRBJ2-1; TRBD2 might be the D (6 bases). The V end lost 6 bases, the J end lost 8 bases, and 20 bases lay between the germline ends. Germline V gene lookup returns CDR1 MNHEY and CDR2 SMNVEV (reference sequence). The CDR3 has 15 residues. The CDR3 region is CASRDYLARRDEQFF. The CDR3 region has the DNA TGTGCCAGCAGGGACTATTTGGCGAGGCGTGATGAGCAGTTCTTC.

The chain has TRBV11-2 and TRBJ2-7, with D unresolved. CDR3 length: 14 amino acids. With 1 base removed from V and 0 bases from J, the gap between germline ends came to 7 bases. CDR1 SGHAT and CDR2 FQNNGV come from the germline V gene. The CDR3 DNA is TGTGCCAGCAGCTTAGCTCTCCTCTCCTACGAGCAGTACTTC. Translating gives CASSLALLSYEQYF.

The J gene is TRBJ2-3, the V gene TRBV5-1, with 12 bases lining up with TRBD1. This CDR3 region has 19 residues. J lost 3 bases, V lost 5 bases, and 16 bases had no gene match. Germline loops: CDR1 SGHRS, CDR2 YFSETQ. The CDR3 sequence is CASRHGLGQGAAVTDTQYF. The CDR3 nucleotides read TGCGCCAGCAGACACGGCCTGGGACAGGGGGCCGCTGTTACAGATACGCAGTATTTT.

A few counts support this clone. The V gene is TRBV5-1, the J gene TRBJ2-7; a possible D gene is TRBD2 (6 bases). With 4 bases removed from V and 4 bases from J, the gap between germline ends came to 18 bases. From germline, CDR1 is SGHRS and CDR2 YFSETQ. The CDR3 is 15 residues long. The CDR3 loop reads CASSRRGQDLYEQYF. CDR3 bases: TGCGCCAGCAGCAGGAGGGGTCAGGATCTTTACGAGCAGTACTTC.

The chain joins TRBV6-1 to TRBJ2-7; 7 bases agree with TRBD2. This CDR3 is 14 amino acids long. In germline, CDR1 is MNHNS, CDR2 SASEGT. The V gene end was trimmed by 10 bases and the J gene end by 7 bases; junction bases not matched to a gene: 16. CDR3 sequence: CATGRPGTNNEQYF. The CDR3 DNA is TGTGCCACCGGGAGACCCGGGACTAACAATGAGCAGTACTTC.

This rearrangement joins TRBV5-1 to TRBJ2-3; 12 bases match TRBD2. Germline CDR1 reads SGHRS; CDR2 reads YFSETQ. Trimming removed 3 bases from V and 4 bases from J; junction bases left unmatched: 3. CDR3 length: 15 amino acids. DNA of the CDR3: TGCGCCAGCAGCTCTAGCGGGAGGGCCTCAGATACGCAGTATTTT. Protein product: CASSSSGRASDTQYF.

The rearrangement uses TRBV5-1 and TRBJ2-1, with TRBD2 as a possible D gene (6 bases). This CDR3 comprises 15 residues. Germline values: CDR1 SGHRS, CDR2 YFSETQ. Trimming cost V 3 bases and J 2 bases, with 12 bases left between them. CDR3 sequence reads: CASSYNRLAYNEQFF. DNA of the CDR3: TGCGCCAGCAGCTACAACCGACTAGCCTACAATGAGCAGTTCTTC. The variable domain in full, with the rest retrieved from reference TRBV5-1 and TRBJ2-1, is KAGVTQTPRYLIKTRGQQVTLSCSPISGHRSVSWYQQTPGQGLQFLFEYFSETQRNKGNFPGRFSGRQFSNSRSEMNVSTLELGDSALYLCASSYNRLAYNEQFFGPGTRLTVL.

On this clone itself: An end of the junction does not agree with germline; a read error may underlie this. The chain couples TRBV30 to TRBJ1-2; TRBD1 agrees at 7 bases. The CDR3 contains 13 residues. In germline, CDR1 is GTSNPN, CDR2 SVGIG (reference sequence). The CDR3 loop is CAWSTGALPSSVF. The CDR3 nucleotides read TGTGCCTGGAGTACAGGGGCCCTGCCGAGTTCCGTCTTC.